The 16 T cell receptor beta chains presented below share a single source sample, sequenced in a study of blood T cells in healthy people across ages (dated by TCRdb to the mid-2010s). Receptor amplification or capture employed 5' RACE. The sequencer listed for this sample is Illumina HiSeq 2500. A second PCR of about 7 to 12 cycles was performed with a sample-barcoded 5' primer and a J-beta primer mix. TCRdb reanalyzed the raw reads on its own, using fastp at Q25 for trimming and MiXCR for clone calling, and kept in-frame beta chains. A single entry per CDR3 protein holds the most common genes and DNA from its merged rows. The sample table holds under 850,000 distinct CDR3 sequences, of which roughly 35% were seen once. The ten largest clonotypes hold over 10% of the sample. Sequences were obtained from blood. These receptors all come from a man aged 18 to 29 in good health.

This clonotype appeared many times. V usage is TRBV5-1 and J usage is TRBJ1-1, with a weak D call TRBD1 (5 bases). The V and J ends lost 5 bases and 0 bases respectively, with 11 bases between them. Germline V gene sequence: CDR1 SGHRS, CDR2 YFSETQ. This CDR3 region has 14 residues. The CDR3 sequence is CASSWDFLNTEAFF. The CDR3 DNA follows: TGCGCCAGCAGTTGGGACTTTCTGAACACTGAAGCTTTCTTT.

The chain recombines TRBV4-3 with TRBJ1-2, with 8 bases lining up with TRBD1. V lost 2 bases and J lost 8; bases outside the gene matches: 7. Per germline, CDR1 LGHNA and CDR2 YSLEER. CDR3 length: 14 residues. The CDR3 is CASSQLAGDRGYTF. The CDR3 DNA reads as TGCGCCAGCAGCCAACTCGCCGGGGACAGGGGCTACACCTTC.

V usage is TRBV18 and J usage is TRBJ2-3, with D possibly matching TRBD2 (5 bases). Germline V gene sequence: CDR1 KGHSH, CDR2 LQKENI. There are 16 residues in the CDR3. The V and J ends lost 4 bases and 0 bases respectively, with 14 bases between them. The DNA for the CDR3 is TGTGCCAGCTCACTCCTTGGACGGGAAAGCACAGATACGCAGTATTTT. Amino acids: CASSLLGRESTDTQYF.

This chain connects TRBV20-1 to TRBJ2-7; D is perhaps TRBD1 (6 bases). Germline V CDR1 and CDR2: DFQATT, SNEGSKA (reference sequence). The CDR3 is made up of 12 amino acids. V lost 5 bases, J lost 5 bases, and 13 bases lay in between. DNA of the CDR3: TGCAGTGCTCAGGGGTACGGCGACGAGCAGTACTTC. It codes for CSAQGYGDEQYF.

This clonotype has a count of ten or more. The chain is built from TRBV4-3 and TRBJ2-1; 10 bases align to TRBD2. V gave up 4 bases and J gave up 0 bases; unmatched junction bases: 9. CDR3 length: 18 amino acids. The germline V gene has CDR1 LGHNA and CDR2 YSLEER. CDR3 DNA: TGCGCCAGCAGCCCACTAGCGGGGACTTCAAGCTCCTACAATGAGCAGTTCTTC. It is translated as CASSPLAGTSSSYNEQFF.

This clonotype was counted between two and nine times. The chain uses TRBV7-3 and TRBJ2-3, with unresolved D. This CDR3 comprises 14 residues. The ends were cut back, 2 bases at V and 6 bases at J, with 12 bases in the middle. CDR1 and CDR2 from the germline V gene are SGHTA and FQGTGA. The CDR3 reads CASSLYPDGDTQYF. CDR3 bases: TGTGCCAGCAGCTTATACCCCGACGGTGATACGCAGTATTTT.

The chain uses TRBV12-3 or TRBV12-4 and TRBJ1-1, with D possibly matching TRBD1 (5 bases). The CDR3 covers 15 residues. The ends were cut back, 1 base at V and 1 base at J, with 10 bases in the middle. The CDR3 region is CASSLGGDGNTEAFF. CDR3 DNA: TGTGCCAGCAGTTTAGGGGGGGACGGGAACACTGAAGCTTTCTTT.

This clonotype was observed at least ten times. The chain recombines TRBV29-1 with TRBJ2-7, with 8 bases aligning to TRBD1. Germline trimming cut 0 bases from V and 4 bases from J; bases unmatched to any gene: 8. This CDR3 comprises 15 residues. CDR1 is SQVTM, CDR2 ANQGSEA, per germline. In DNA, the CDR3 is TGCAGCGTTGAAGAGGGGGACAGGCCTCAATACGAGCAGTACTTC. Amino acids: CSVEEGDRPQYEQYF.

This clonotype was seen just once. The chain couples TRBV2 to TRBJ1-5; D unclear. The V gene lost 5 bases and the J gene lost 4 bases, with 12 bases spanning the gap. CDR1 is SNHLY, CDR2 FYNNEI, per germline. This CDR3 spans 14 amino acids. This CDR3 reads CASSKNGRNQPQHF. CDR3 DNA: TGTGCCAGCAGTAAAAACGGACGTAATCAGCCCCAGCATTTT.

This clonotype showed up just a few times. The chain combines TRBV27 with TRBJ1-1; 8 nucleotides align to TRBD1. The CDR3 has 15 residues. CDR1 and CDR2 from the germline V gene are MNHEY and SMNVEV (reference sequence). J was trimmed by 1 base and V by 4 bases; bases with no gene match: 5. Here the CDR3 reads CASSYGQGTNTEAFF. The DNA for the CDR3 is TGTGCCAGCAGTTACGGACAGGGAACGAACACTGAAGCTTTCTTT.

This clonotype showed up many times. The V and J genes are TRBV7-2 and TRBJ1-2; D call uncertain. CDR3 size: 14 residues. Germline-derived CDR1 and CDR2 are SGHTA and FQGNSA. Trimming cost V 1 base and J 8 bases, with 14 bases left between them. As DNA, the CDR3 is TGTGCCAGCAGCTTAGAATCAAGGCTGGAGGGCTACACCTTC. Its protein product is CASSLESRLEGYTF.

V is TRBV14 and J is TRBJ1-6; D not resolved. Deletions cut 1 base from V and 10 bases from J, with 11 bases between. CDR1 and CDR2 from the germline V gene are SGHDN and FVKESK. The CDR3 is 14 residues long. CDR3 nucleotides: TGTGCCAGCAGCCAAGGACTGGAGTTATCACCCCTCCACTTT. This sequence encodes CASSQGLELSPLHF.

This chain joins TRBV2 and TRBJ2-6; perhaps TRBD1 as D (6 bases). The CDR3 covers 17 residues. Per the germline V gene, CDR1 is SNHLY and CDR2 is FYNNEI. V dropped 8 bases and J dropped 1 base, with 18 bases sitting between them. The CDR3 sequence is CASPLQGSKSGANVLTF. As DNA, the CDR3 is TGTGCCAGCCCCCTCCAGGGGTCCAAATCTGGGGCCAACGTCCTGACTTTC.

The rearrangement links TRBV2 to TRBJ1-1, with D unclear. Germline-derived CDR1 and CDR2 are SNHLY and FYNNEI. V was shortened by 0 bases and J by 8 bases, with 13 bases between the two germline ends. This CDR3 has 14 residues. The CDR3 reads CASSEAGSPSEAFF. In nucleotides, the CDR3 is TGTGCCAGCAGTGAAGCTGGCTCCCCCTCGGAAGCTTTCTTT.

The chain recombines TRBV7-3 with TRBJ2-1; D not certain. The J call may be faulty, since TRBJ2-7 better matches the DNA end. Germline-derived CDR1 and CDR2 are SGHTA and FQGTGA. The CDR3 has 16 residues. In nucleotides, the CDR3 is TGTGCCAGCAGCCCATACCTGGATCTTTCCTACAATGAGCAGTACTTC. Translation gives CASSPYLDLSYNEQYF.

As concerns this clonotype: One junction end disagrees with the germline gene, perhaps due to a read error. The rearrangement joins TRBV4-3 to TRBJ1-1; TRBD1 is a possible D gene (5 bases). In germline, CDR1 is LGHNA, CDR2 YSLEER. The CDR3 is made up of 15 amino acids. In nucleotides, the CDR3 is TGCTCCAGCAGCCCCACCGGGGCTTGGAACACTGAAGCTTTCTTT. The encoded protein is CSSSPTGAWNTEAFF.